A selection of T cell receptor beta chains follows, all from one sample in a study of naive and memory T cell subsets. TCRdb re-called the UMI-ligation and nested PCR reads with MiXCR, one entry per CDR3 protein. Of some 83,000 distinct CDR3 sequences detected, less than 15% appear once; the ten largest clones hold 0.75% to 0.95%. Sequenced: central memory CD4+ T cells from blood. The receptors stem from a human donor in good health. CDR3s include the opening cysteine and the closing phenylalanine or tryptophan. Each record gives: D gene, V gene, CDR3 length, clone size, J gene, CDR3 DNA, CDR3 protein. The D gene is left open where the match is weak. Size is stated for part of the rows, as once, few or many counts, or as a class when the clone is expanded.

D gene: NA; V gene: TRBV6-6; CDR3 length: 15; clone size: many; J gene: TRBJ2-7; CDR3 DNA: TGTGCCAGCAGTTATGCCCCGGGCAGCTCCTACGAGCAGTACTTC; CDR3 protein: CASSYAPGSSYEQYF
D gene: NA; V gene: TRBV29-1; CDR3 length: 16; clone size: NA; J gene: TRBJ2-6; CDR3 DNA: TGCAGCGTTGACGACAGCTCCTCCTCTGGGGCCAACGTCCTGACTTTC; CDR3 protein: CSVDDSSSSGANVLTF
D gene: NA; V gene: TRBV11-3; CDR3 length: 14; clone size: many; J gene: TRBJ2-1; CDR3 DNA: TGTGCCAGCAGCCAATCCAACCGGCCCCGGGAGCAGTTCTTC; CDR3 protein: CASSQSNRPREQFF
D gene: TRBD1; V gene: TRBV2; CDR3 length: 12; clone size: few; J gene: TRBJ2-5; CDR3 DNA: TGTGCCAGTCGACAGGGTTCAGAGACCCAGTACTTC; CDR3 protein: CASRQGSETQYF
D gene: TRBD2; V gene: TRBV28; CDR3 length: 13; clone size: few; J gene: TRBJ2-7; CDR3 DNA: TGTGCCAGCCTTTCGGGGGGGACGAACGAGCAGTACTTC; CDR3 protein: CASLSGGTNEQYF
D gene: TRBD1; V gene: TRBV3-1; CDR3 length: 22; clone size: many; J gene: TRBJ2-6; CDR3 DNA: TGTGCCAGCAGCCAAGCGTGGGGGACAGGGGGCCCCGCGAGCTCTGGGGCCAACGTCCTGACTTTC; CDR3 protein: CASSQAWGTGGPASSGANVLTF
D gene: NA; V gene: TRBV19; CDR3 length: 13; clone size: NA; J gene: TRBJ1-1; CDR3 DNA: TGTGCCAGTAGTATTCGACAGCTCACTGAAGCTTTCTTT; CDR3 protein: CASSIRQLTEAFF
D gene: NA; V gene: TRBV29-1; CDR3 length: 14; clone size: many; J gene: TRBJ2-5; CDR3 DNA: TGCAGCGTTGAATCTTACGGCAGGGTGGAGACCCAGTACTTC; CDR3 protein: CSVESYGRVETQYF
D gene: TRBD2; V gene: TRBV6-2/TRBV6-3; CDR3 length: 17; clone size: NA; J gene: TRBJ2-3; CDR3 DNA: TGTGCCAGCAGTTACGCGGGCGGGAGTGCTAGCACAGATACGCAGTATTTT; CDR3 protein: CASSYAGGSASTDTQYF
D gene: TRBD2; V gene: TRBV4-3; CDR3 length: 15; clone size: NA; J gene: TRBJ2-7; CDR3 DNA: TGCGCCAGCAGCCAAGAAGTGATTAGCGGGAACGAGCAGTACTTC; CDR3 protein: CASSQEVISGNEQYF
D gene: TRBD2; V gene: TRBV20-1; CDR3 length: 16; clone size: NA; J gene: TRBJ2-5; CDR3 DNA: TGCAGTGCTAGAGATTTGGGCGGGAGGCAGCAAGAGACCCAGTACTTC; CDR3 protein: CSARDLGGRQQETQYF
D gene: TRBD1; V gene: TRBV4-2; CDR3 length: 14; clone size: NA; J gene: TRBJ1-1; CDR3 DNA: TGTGCCAGCAGCCAAGGGACAGGGATCACTGAAGCTTTCTTT; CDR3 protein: CASSQGTGITEAFF
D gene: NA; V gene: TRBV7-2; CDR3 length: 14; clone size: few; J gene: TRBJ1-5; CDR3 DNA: TGTGCCAGCAGCTTCGTCACAAACGATCAGCCCCAGCATTTT; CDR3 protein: CASSFVTNDQPQHF
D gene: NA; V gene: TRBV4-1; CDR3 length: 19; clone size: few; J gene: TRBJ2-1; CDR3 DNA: TGCGCCAGCAGCCAAGATCTTCGAGAAAGCGCACCTTCCTACAATGAGCAGTTCTTC; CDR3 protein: CASSQDLRESAPSYNEQFF
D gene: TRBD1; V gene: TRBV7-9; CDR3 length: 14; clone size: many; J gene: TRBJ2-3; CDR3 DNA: TGTGCCAGCAGCCCTCGGACAGGGGTAGATACGCAGTATTTT; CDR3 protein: CASSPRTGVDTQYF
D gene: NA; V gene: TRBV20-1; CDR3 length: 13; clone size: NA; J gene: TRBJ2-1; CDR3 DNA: TGCAGTGCTAGGGAGGGGTCCTACAATGAGCAGTTCTTC; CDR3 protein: CSAREGSYNEQFF
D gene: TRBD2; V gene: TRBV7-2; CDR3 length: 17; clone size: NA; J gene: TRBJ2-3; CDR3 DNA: TGTGCCAGCAGCTTAGGACCGACTAGCGGGGGGGCGGATACGCAGTATTTT; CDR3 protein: CASSLGPTSGGADTQYF
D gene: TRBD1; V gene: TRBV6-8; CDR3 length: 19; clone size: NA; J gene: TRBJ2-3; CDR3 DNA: TGTGCCAGCAGTTACTCACCTAAGGCGCAGGGGGAATCACAAGATACGCAGTATTTT; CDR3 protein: CASSYSPKAQGESQDTQYF
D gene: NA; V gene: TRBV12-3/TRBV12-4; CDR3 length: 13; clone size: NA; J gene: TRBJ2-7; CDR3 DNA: TGTGCCAGCAGTTCACCAAGCTCCTACGAGCAGTACTTC; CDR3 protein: CASSSPSSYEQYF
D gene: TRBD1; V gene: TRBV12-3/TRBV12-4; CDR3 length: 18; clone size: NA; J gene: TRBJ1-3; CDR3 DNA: TGTGCCAGCAGTCCAAAGCAAGGGGACAGGGTATCGGGAAACACCATATATTTT; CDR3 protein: CASSPKQGDRVSGNTIYF
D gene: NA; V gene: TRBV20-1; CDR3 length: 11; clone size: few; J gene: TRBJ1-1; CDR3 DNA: TGCAGTGCTAACATGAACACTGAAGCTTTCTTT; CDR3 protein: CSANMNTEAFF
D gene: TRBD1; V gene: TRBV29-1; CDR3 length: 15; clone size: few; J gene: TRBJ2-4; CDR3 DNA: TGCAGCGTTGCAACCGGGACAGGGGTCCAAAACATTCAGTACTTC; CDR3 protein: CSVATGTGVQNIQYF
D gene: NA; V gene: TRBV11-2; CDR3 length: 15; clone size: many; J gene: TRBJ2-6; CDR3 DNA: TGTGCCAGCAGTCACATTGGGGTAGGGGCCAACGTCCTGACTTTC; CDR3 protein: CASSHIGVGANVLTF
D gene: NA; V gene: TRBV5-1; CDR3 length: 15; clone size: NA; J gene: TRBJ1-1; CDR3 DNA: TGCGCCAGCAGCTTGGCCGACAGACCAAACACTGAAGCTTTCTTT; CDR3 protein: CASSLADRPNTEAFF
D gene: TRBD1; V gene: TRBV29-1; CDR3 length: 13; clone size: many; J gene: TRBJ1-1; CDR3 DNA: TGCAGCGCCCGCCGGGACAGGGGAACTGAAGCTTTCTTT; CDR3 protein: CSARRDRGTEAFF
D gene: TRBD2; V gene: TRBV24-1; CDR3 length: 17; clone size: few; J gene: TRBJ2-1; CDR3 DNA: TGTGCCACCAGTGATTCTAGCGGGAGGCGCTCCTACAATGAGCAGTTCTTC; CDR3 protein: CATSDSSGRRSYNEQFF
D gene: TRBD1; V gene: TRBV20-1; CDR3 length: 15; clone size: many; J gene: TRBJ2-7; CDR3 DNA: TGCAGTGCTAGATATGCGGGACAGGCATCGGGGGAGCAGTACTTC; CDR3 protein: CSARYAGQASGEQYF
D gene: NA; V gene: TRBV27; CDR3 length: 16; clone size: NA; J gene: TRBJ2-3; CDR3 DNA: TGTGCCAGCAGTTTATTGATCCCGGCTCGCACAGATACGCAGTATTTT; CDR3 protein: CASSLLIPARTDTQYF
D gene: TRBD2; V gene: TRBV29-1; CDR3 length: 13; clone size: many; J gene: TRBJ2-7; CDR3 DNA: TGCAGCGTTGACGGGAGGGCCGGCCACGAGCAGTACTTC; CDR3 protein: CSVDGRAGHEQYF
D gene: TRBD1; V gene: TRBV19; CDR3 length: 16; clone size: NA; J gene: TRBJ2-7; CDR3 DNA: TGTGCCAGTAGCCCCACAAGACAGGGGGCGGGCTACGAGCAGTACTTC; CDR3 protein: CASSPTRQGAGYEQYF
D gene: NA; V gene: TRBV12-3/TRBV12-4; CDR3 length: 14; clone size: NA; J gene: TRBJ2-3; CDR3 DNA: TGTGCCAGCAGTCCACCCGATCCCACAGATACGCAGTATTTT; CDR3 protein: CASSPPDPTDTQYF
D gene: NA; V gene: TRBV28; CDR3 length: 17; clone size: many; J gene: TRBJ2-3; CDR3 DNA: TGTGCCAGCAGTTCACCTCCCCGAGTGAGGACTATAGATACGCAGTATTTT; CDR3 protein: CASSSPPRVRTIDTQYF
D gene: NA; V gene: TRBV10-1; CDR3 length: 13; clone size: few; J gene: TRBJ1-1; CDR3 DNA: TGCGCCAGCAGTGAGAATTCCAACACTGAAGCTTTCTTT; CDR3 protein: CASSENSNTEAFF
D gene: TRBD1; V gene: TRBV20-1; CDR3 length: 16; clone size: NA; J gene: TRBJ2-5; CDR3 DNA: TGCAGTGCTAGAGACCCGGGACAGGGTTGGAGAGAGACCCAGTACTTC; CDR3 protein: CSARDPGQGWRETQYF
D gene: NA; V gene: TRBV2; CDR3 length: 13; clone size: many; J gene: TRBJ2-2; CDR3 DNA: TGTGCCAGCATTCCCCCGAACACCGGGGAGCTGTTTTTT; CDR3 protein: CASIPPNTGELFF
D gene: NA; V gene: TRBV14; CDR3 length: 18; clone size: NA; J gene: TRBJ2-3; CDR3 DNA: TGTGCCAGCAGCCAAGAGGTGGCGGGTCCTAATATCACAGATACGCAGTATTTT; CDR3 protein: CASSQEVAGPNITDTQYF
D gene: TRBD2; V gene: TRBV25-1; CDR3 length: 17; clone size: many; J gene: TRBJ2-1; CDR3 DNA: TGTGCCAGCAGCGCCCTCGAGAGTAGCGGGAGGGGTTATGAGCAGTTCTTC; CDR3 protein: CASSALESSGRGYEQFF
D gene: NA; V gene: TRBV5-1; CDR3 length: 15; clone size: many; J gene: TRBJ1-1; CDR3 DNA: TGCGCCAGCAGCCCGGATCTGGACGGGGTCACTGAAGCTTTCTTT; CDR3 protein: CASSPDLDGVTEAFF
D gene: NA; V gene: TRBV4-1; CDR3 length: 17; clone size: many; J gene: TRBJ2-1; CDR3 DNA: TGCGCCAGCAGCTCCCGAACGTTCAGGCGGGACTACAATGAGCAGTTCTTC; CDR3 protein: CASSSRTFRRDYNEQFF
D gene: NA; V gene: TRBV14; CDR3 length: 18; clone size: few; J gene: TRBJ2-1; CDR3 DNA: TGTGCCAGCAGCCTCACCCGGTATGCGGATAGCTCCTACAATGAGCAGTTCTTC; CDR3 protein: CASSLTRYADSSYNEQFF
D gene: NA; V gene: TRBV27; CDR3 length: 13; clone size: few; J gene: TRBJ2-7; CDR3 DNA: TGTGCCAGCAGTTACCGGGACAACTACGAGCAGTACTTC; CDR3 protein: CASSYRDNYEQYF
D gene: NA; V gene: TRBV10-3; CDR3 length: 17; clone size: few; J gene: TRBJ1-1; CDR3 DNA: TGTGCCATCAGTGCGGGGGGGGGCAGGGGCCCCGTCGCTGAAGCTTTCTTT; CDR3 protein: CAISAGGGRGPVAEAFF
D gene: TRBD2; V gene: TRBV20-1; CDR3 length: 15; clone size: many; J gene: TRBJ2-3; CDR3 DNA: TGCAGTGCAAATGGACTAGCGGGAGTCTTAGATACGCAGTATTTT; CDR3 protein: CSANGLAGVLDTQYF
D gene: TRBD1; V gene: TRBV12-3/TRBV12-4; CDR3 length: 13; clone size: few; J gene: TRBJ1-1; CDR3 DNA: TGTGCCAGCAGATCCTCCGGGACAGGGAGGGCTTTCTTT; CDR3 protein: CASRSSGTGRAFF
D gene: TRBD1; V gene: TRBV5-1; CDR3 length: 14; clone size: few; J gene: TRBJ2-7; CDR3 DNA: TGCGCCAGCAGTTCCGGGACAGGGGGCGTCGAGCAGTACTTC; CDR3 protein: CASSSGTGGVEQYF
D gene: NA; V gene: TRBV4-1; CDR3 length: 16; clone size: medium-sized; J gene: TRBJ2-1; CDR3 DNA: TGCGCCAGCAGCCAAGAAAAGCCAGAGACCTACAATGAGCAGTTCTTC; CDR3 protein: CASSQEKPETYNEQFF
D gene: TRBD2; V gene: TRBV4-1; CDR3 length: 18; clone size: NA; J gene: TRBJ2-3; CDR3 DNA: TGCGCCAGCAGCCAAGAGAGGGTAGGGCTAGCGGGAGTGGATACGCAGTATTTT; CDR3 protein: CASSQERVGLAGVDTQYF
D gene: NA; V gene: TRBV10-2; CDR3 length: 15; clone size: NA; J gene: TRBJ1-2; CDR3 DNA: TGCGCCAGCAGTGCGGTGGCAGGGGTATATTCCGGCTACACCTTC; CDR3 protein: CASSAVAGVYSGYTF
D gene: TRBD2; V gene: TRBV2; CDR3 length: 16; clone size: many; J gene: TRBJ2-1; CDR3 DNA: TGTGCCAGCAGCAAGATAGCGGGTCGTTCCTACAATGAGCAGTTCTTC; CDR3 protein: CASSKIAGRSYNEQFF
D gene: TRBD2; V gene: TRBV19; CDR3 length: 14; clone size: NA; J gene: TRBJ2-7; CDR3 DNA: TGTGCCAGTCGAACTAGCGGGGTTTCCTACGAGCAGTACTTC; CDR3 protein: CASRTSGVSYEQYF
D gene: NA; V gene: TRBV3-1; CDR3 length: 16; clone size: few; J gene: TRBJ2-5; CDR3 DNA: TGTGCCAGCAGCTCCCCCCGGGGGAAGTACCAAGAGACCCAGTACTTC; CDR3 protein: CASSSPRGKYQETQYF
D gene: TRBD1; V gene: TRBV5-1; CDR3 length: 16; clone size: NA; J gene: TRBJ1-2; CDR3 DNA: TGCGCCAGCAGCGGGGGACAGGGGGCTTCTGGTTATGGCTACACCTTC; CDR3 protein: CASSGGQGASGYGYTF
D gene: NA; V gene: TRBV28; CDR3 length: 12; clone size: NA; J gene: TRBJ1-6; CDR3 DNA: TGTGCCAGCAGGCCCGATAATTCACCCCTCCACTTT; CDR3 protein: CASRPDNSPLHF
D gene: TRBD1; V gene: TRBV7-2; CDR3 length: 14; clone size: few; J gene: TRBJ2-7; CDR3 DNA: TGTGCCAGCAAGATAGGGACAGGGGGCGACGAGCAGTACTTC; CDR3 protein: CASKIGTGGDEQYF
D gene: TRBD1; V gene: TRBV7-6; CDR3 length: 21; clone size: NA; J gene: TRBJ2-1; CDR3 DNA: TGTGCCAGCAGCACCAACCCGGGACAGGGGGCTCTGGGAGGATACTACAATGAGCAGTTCTTC; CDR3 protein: CASSTNPGQGALGGYYNEQFF
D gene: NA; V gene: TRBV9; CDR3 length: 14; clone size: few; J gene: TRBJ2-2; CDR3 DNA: TGTGCCAGCAGCGTAGGAGATAGAGGCGGGGAGCTGTTTTTT; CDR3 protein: CASSVGDRGGELFF
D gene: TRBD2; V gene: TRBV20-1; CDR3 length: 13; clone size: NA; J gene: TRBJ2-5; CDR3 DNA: TGCAGTGCTAGAGTGGGGGGGTTTGAGACCCAGTACTTC; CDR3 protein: CSARVGGFETQYF
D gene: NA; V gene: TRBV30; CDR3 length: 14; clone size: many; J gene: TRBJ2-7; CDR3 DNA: TGTGCCTGGAGTCCTTTGGGTCCCCCCTACGAGCAGTACTTC; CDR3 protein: CAWSPLGPPYEQYF